The subject of this entry is one T cell receptor (beta chain). The data are from a study of neoadjuvant anti-PD-1 for oral cavity cancer. Background on the study: Patients without progression received a fourth nivolumab dose around day 43, then surgical resection on days 50-56.

V was shortened by 0 bases and J by 5 bases, with 16 bases between the two germline ends. This CDR3 contains 16 residues. Germline assignment: CDR1 MGHRA and CDR2 YSYEKL. Noted time point: after neoadjuvant nivolumab, at surgical resection. Patients had HPV-negative, locally advanced oral cavity squamous cell carcinoma. Most PBMC samples had 400 to 550 ng input DNA in six replicates. Produced via immunoSEQ multiplex PCR; TCRdb's table is partial and in-frame only. The sample records just under 70,000 clones, roughly 85% being singletons. Sequencing was performed on PBMCs, taken after nivolumab (anti-PD-1) treatment. The genes are TRBV4-1 and TRBJ1-2, with a tentative D call TRBD1 (6 bases). The TCR originated in a person aged 40-85 years with oral cavity squamous cell carcinoma. CDR3 nucleotide sequence: TGCGCCAGCAGCCAAGAGGTGGGGGCCTTGGATTATGGCTACACCTTC. Translation: CASSQEVGALDYGYTF.